This T cell receptor (beta chain) was documented in a study of blood T cell repertoires in COVID-19. Clones were read by immunoSEQ multiplex PCR, and TCRdb kept only the in-frame ones, dropping some. The sample includes roughly 65,000 clones, more than 75% of them seen just once. This sequence was found in a woman aged 55-70 years with acute or convalescent COVID-19. Sequenced material: peripheral blood.

Here the CDR3 DNA reads TGTGCCAGCAGTGAAAGAGGGGAGGGTTATCAGCCCCAGCATTTT. This codes for CASSERGEGYQPQHF. The chain recombines TRBV6-1 with TRBJ1-5, with D possibly TRBD1 on 5 matching bases. V dropped 2 bases and J dropped 5 bases, with 13 bases sitting between them. This CDR3 is built from 15 residues. Germline values: CDR1 MNHNS, CDR2 SASEGT.